The 23 T cell receptor beta chains reported below all come from one sample, sequenced in a study of T cell responses to AZD1222 COVID-19 vaccine. Here immunoSEQ multiplex PCR was the method, and the copy in TCRdb shows in-frame clones only, minus some. The data hold about 140,000 clones, with 89% observed a single time. The material was peripheral blood, obtained on day 0 of AZD1222 vaccination. The receptors derive from an adult in good health.

DNA of the CDR3: TGTGCTAGTGGTTTCGGAAGATCCAGCTCCTACAATGAGCAGTTCTTC. It specifies CASGFGRSSSYNEQFF. This chain links TRBV12-5 with TRBJ2-1; D is unclear. The germline V gene has CDR1 LGHNT and CDR2 FRNRAP. V lost 3 bases and J lost 0, with 12 bases in between. The CDR3 length is 16 residues.

V usage is TRBV7-9 and J usage is TRBJ1-2; D not certain. The ends were cut back, 0 bases at V and 0 bases at J, with 11 bases in the middle. There are 16 residues in the CDR3. The germline CDR1 and CDR2 sequences are SEHNR and FQNEAQ (reference sequence). In DNA, the CDR3 is TGTGCCAGCAGCTTAGCTTTAGACGGCTCTAACTATGGCTACACCTTC. Protein: CASSLALDGSNYGYTF.

CDR3 region: CASSLTGIHTEAFF. The CDR3 coding sequence is TGTGCCAGCAGCTTAACAGGGATCCACACTGAAGCTTTCTTT. This chain connects TRBV7-2 to TRBJ1-1; a possible D gene is TRBD1 (6 bases). Between the trimmed V and J ends, which lost 2 bases and 3 bases, there was a span of 10 bases. In germline, CDR1 is SGHTA, CDR2 FQGNSA. This CDR3 comprises 14 residues.

The chain is built from TRBV5-1 and TRBJ2-1; D is unresolved. V gave up 0 bases and J gave up 5 bases, with 12 bases separating them. The CDR3 has 15 amino acids. The germline V gene has CDR1 SGHRS and CDR2 YFSETQ. CDR3 DNA sequence: TGCGCCAGCAGCTTGGTACCGGGTCCTAACAATGAGCAGTTCTTC. It translates to CASSLVPGPNNEQFF.

The gene calls are TRBV15 and TRBJ2-3; the D is unclear. Per germline, CDR1 LNHNV and CDR2 YYDKDF (reference sequence). The V end was cut by 0 bases, the J end by 3 bases, with 10 bases between. The CDR3 length is 15 residues. The CDR3 sequence is CATSREGSKTDTQYF. The CDR3 nucleotides are TGTGCCACCAGCAGAGAAGGGTCGAAAACAGATACGCAGTATTTT.

This clone has just a few counts. The J gene is TRBJ2-7, the V gene TRBV7-2; tentatively, D is TRBD2 (6 bases). V lost 1 base and J 6 bases, leaving 13 bases between the germline ends. The CDR3 extends over 14 amino acids. From germline, CDR1 is SGHTA and CDR2 FQGNSA. The CDR3 bases are TGTGCCAGCAGCTTAGGGAGGGTGGGAGGCGAGCAGTACTTC. Amino acids: CASSLGRVGGEQYF.

This chain joins TRBV6-5 and TRBJ2-1; the match to TRBD2 covers 11 bases. This CDR3 is 14 amino acids long. Germline V gene sequence: CDR1 MNHEY, CDR2 SVGAGI. After removal of 9 bases from V and 7 bases from J, the junction contained 8 bases not matched to a gene. The CDR3 region is CASRLAGGRNEQFF. CDR3 DNA: TGTGCCAGTAGATTAGCGGGAGGGCGGAATGAGCAGTTCTTC.

V gene TRBV7-2 combines with J gene TRBJ1-6; 12 bases fit TRBD1. CDR1 SGHTA and CDR2 FQGNSA come from the germline V gene. V shed 1 base, J shed 9 bases, and the junction held 4 bases outside the gene matches. CDR3 length equals 16 residues. CDR3 region: CASSLGLGQGASPLHF. Written as DNA, the CDR3 is TGTGCCAGCAGCTTAGGTCTGGGACAGGGGGCTTCACCCCTCCACTTT.

V gene TRBV27 combines with J gene TRBJ2-2; D gene unclear. CDR3 length: 13 amino acids. CDR1 is MNHEY, CDR2 SMNVEV, per germline (reference sequence). V lost 6 bases and J 0 bases, leaving 5 bases between the germline ends. Written as DNA, the CDR3 is TGTGCCAGCAGCCGATCGAACACCGGGGAGCTGTTTTTT. It translates to CASSRSNTGELFF.

The chain joins TRBV12-3 or TRBV12-4 to TRBJ1-1; D remains unclear. The length of the CDR3 is 13 residues. Between the trimmed V and J ends, which lost 7 bases and 2 bases, there was a span of 11 bases. The DNA for the CDR3 is TGTGCCAGCACCCCACAGATCAACACTGAAGCTTTCTTT. As protein: CASTPQINTEAFF.

A remark on this clone: This same CDR3 is encoded by further DNA sequences in the sample. V gene TRBV5-4 combines with J gene TRBJ1-2, with 7 bases that match TRBD1. This CDR3 is 15 amino acids long. Per germline, CDR1 SGHNT and CDR2 YYREEE (reference sequence). J was trimmed by 2 bases and V by 0 bases; bases with no gene match: 4. CDR3 protein: CASSLGTGLNYGYTF. Here the CDR3 DNA reads TGTGCCAGCAGCTTGGGGACAGGTTTGAACTATGGCTACACCTTC.

The chain joins TRBV9 to TRBJ1-1; weak D call: TRBD1 (6 bases). There are 13 residues in the CDR3. Per germline, CDR1 SGDLS and CDR2 YYNGEE. Trimming stripped 6 bases from V and 0 bases from J, with 9 bases between. CDR3 sequence reads: CASTRGMNTEAFF. CDR3 sequence (DNA): TGTGCCAGCACAAGGGGGATGAACACTGAAGCTTTCTTT.

The chain joins TRBV7-8 to TRBJ1-4; tentatively, D is TRBD1 (5 bases). V was shortened by 6 bases and J by 8 bases, with 13 bases between the two germline ends. Germline V CDR1 and CDR2: SGHVS, FQNEAQ. The CDR3 covers 13 residues. Here the CDR3 DNA reads TGTGCCAGCAGTCCTTTTAACAGGGAAAAACTGTTTTTT. It translates to CASSPFNREKLFF.

Many counts were recorded for this clone. The V gene is TRBV7-3, the J gene TRBJ2-1; 9 nucleotides match TRBD2. CDR3 size: 17 residues. V was clipped by 5 bases and J by 7 bases; unmatched bases: 15. Germline CDR1 SGHTA, CDR2 FQGTGA. The DNA for the CDR3 is TGTGCCAGCAGCCCTTGGGCGGGTGCGGGAGGGCCAAATGAGCAGTTCTTC. Its translation is CASSPWAGAGGPNEQFF. The full variable domain, with the rest looked up from reference TRBV7-3 and TRBJ2-1, is GAGVSQTPSNKVTEKGKYVELRCDPISGHTALYWYRQSLGQGPEFLIYFQGTGAADDSGLPNDRFFAVRPEGSVSTLKIQRTERGDSAVYLCASSPWAGAGGPNEQFFGPGTRLTVL.

This clone was seen a single time. The V and J genes are TRBV7-2 and TRBJ1-3; TRBD1 matches 8 bases. The V segment lost 0 bases and the J segment 4 bases; nucleotides outside the gene matches: 2. Germline CDR1 SGHTA, CDR2 FQGNSA. This CDR3 has 15 residues. CDR3 DNA sequence: TGTGCCAGCAGCTTAGCGACAGGGGTCGGAAACACCATATATTTT. Protein product: CASSLATGVGNTIYF.

J is TRBJ2-1 and V is TRBV7-6; 8 bases are a match to TRBD2. The CDR3 runs 12 residues. The ends lost 11 bases at V and 8 bases at J; junction bases unmatched: 8. CDR1 is SGHVS, CDR2 FNYEAQ, per germline. CDR3 bases: TGTGCCTCGGGCGGGAGGTTCGATGAGCAGTTCTTC. Its protein product is CASGGRFDEQFF.

In this sample, this clone turned up a few times. This rearrangement joins TRBV18 to TRBJ2-7; D assignment may be TRBD1 or TRBD2 (5 bases each). The CDR3 is made up of 17 amino acids. The V end lost 3 bases, the J end lost 6 bases, and 24 bases lay between the germline ends. The germline V gene encodes CDR1 KGHSH and CDR2 LQKENI. CDR3 residues: CASSPSVAGATGSEQYF. Here the CDR3 DNA reads TGTGCCAGCTCACCTTCCGTCGCCGGGGCAACGGGGTCCGAGCAGTACTTC.

This clone has only a few counts. The chain recombines TRBV7-9 with TRBJ1-3; a weak D match, TRBD1 (6 bases). Germline loops: CDR1 SEHNR, CDR2 FQNEAQ (reference sequence). CDR3 length: 16 amino acids. V was pared by 2 bases and J by 2 bases, with 13 bases between. In nucleotides, the CDR3 is TGTGCCAGCAGCTTACTCAGGGGCCAGGCTGGAAACACCATATATTTT. It specifies CASSLLRGQAGNTIYF.

This clone showed up just once. The chain carries TRBV7-2 and TRBJ1-1; D ambiguous. The CDR3 covers 13 residues. Germline CDR1 and CDR2: SGHTA and FQGNSA. Trimming left V 1 base short and J 3 bases short, with 6 bases between. This chain's CDR3 is CASSLEEYTEAFF. CDR3 DNA sequence: TGTGCCAGCAGCTTAGAGGAGTACACTGAAGCTTTCTTT.

V usage is TRBV5-1 and J usage is TRBJ2-5; D possibly corresponds to TRBD2 (7 bases). The V end lost 1 base, the J end lost 5 bases, and 24 bases lay between the germline ends. The CDR3 has 18 amino acids. Germline values: CDR1 SGHRS, CDR2 YFSETQ. The CDR3 bases are TGCGCCAGCAGCTTGCCCAAAGGCGGGGGCCCTGTGGGGGAGACCCAGTACTTC. This encodes CASSLPKGGGPVGETQYF. The variable domain in full, completed from reference TRBV5-1 and TRBJ2-5, reads KAGVTQTPRYLIKTRGQQVTLSCSPISGHRSVSWYQQTPGQGLQFLFEYFSETQRNKGNFPGRFSGRQFSNSRSEMNVSTLELGDSALYLCASSLPKGGGPVGETQYFGPGTRLLVL.

This rearrangement joins TRBV11-2 to TRBJ2-7, with D unclear. Germline V gene data show CDR1 as SGHAT and CDR2 as FQNNGV. The V gene lost 0 bases and the J gene lost 2 bases, with 11 bases spanning the gap. The CDR3 is 15 amino acids. The CDR3 spells CASSLDNPIAYEQYF. CDR3 coding DNA: TGTGCCAGCAGCTTAGATAACCCCATAGCCTACGAGCAGTACTTC.

V gene TRBV6-1 combines with J gene TRBJ1-6; D ambiguous. CDR1 is MNHNS and CDR2 is SASEGT in the germline V gene. The CDR3 has 14 amino acids. V gave up 3 bases and J gave up 9 bases, with 12 bases separating them. The CDR3 DNA reads as TGTGCCAGCAGTGAGGGTCAGGCGTCTTCACCCCTCCACTTT. It specifies CASSEGQASSPLHF.

The V gene is TRBV7-6, the J gene TRBJ1-6, with TRBD1 matching 7 bases. The CDR3 sequence is 15 residues long. The V segment lost 8 bases and the J segment 14 bases; nucleotides outside the gene matches: 18. CDR1 SGHVS and CDR2 FNYEAQ come from the germline V gene. The CDR3 loop is CASSQVGGLRGSLHF. The CDR3 DNA is TGTGCCAGCTCACAAGTAGGGGGCTTAAGGGGTTCCCTCCACTTT.